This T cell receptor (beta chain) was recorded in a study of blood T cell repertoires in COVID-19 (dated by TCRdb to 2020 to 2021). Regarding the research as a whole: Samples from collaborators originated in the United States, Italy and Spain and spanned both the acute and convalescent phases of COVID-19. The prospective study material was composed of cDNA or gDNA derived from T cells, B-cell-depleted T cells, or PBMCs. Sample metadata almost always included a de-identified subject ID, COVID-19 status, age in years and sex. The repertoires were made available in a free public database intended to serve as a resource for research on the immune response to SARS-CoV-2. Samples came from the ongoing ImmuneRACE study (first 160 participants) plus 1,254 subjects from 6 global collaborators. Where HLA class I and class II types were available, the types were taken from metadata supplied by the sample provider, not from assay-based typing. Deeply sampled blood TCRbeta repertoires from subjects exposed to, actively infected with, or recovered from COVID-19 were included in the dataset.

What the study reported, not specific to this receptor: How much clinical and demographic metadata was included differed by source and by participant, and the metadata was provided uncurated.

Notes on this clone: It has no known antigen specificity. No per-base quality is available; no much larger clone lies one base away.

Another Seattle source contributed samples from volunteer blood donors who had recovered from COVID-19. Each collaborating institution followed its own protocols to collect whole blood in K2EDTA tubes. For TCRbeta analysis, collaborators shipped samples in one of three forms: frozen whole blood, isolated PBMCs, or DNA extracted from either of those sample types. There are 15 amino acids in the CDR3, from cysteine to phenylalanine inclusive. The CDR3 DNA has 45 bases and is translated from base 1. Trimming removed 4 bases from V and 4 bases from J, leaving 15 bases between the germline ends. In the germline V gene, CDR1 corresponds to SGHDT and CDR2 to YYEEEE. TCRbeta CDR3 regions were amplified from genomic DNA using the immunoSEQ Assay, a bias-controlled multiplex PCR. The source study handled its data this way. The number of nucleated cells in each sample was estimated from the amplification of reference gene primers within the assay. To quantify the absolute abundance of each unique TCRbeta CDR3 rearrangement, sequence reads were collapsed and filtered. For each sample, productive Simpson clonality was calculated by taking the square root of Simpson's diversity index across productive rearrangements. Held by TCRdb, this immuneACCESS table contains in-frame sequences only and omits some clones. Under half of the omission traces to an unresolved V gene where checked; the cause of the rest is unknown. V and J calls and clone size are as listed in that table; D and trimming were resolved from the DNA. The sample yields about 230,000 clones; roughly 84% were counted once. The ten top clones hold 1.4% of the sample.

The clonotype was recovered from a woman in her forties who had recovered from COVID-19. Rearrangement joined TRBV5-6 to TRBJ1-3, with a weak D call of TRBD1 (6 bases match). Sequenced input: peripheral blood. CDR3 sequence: CASSLTGSGGNTIYF. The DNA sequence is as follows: TGTGCCAGCAGCCTGACAGGAAGCGGAGGAAACACCATATATTTT.